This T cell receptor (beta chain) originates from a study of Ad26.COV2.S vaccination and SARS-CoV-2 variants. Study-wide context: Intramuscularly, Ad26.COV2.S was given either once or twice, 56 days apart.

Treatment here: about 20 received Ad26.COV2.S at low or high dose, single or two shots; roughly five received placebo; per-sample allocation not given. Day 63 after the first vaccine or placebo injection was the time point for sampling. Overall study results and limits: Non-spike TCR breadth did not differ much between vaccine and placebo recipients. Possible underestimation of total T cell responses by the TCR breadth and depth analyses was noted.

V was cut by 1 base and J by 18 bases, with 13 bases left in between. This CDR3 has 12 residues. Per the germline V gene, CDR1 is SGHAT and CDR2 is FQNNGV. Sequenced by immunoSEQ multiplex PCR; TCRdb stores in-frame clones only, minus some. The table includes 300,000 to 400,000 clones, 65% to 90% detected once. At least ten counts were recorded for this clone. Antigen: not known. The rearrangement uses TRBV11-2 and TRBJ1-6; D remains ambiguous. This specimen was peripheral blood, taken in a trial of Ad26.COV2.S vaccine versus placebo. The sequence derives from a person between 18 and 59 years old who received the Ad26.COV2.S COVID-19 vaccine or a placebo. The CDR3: CASSLGGPQAHF. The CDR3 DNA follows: TGTGCCAGCAGCTTAGGAGGGCCGCAAGCCCACTTT.